This passage covers 26 T cell receptor beta chains from one sample sequenced in a study of shared clonotypes between healthy human individuals. Assay: immunoSEQ multiplex PCR; the TCRdb copy retains only in-frame clones and omits some. The sample has under 600,000 clones, 95% to 98% seen once. Naive CD8 cells lacked CD45RO, underwent positive selection for CCR7 and left out terminally differentiated effector memory CD45RA+ cells. Sequencing was performed on naive CD8+ T cells sorted from blood. These TCRs come from a man aged 25 to 40 in good health.

The chain couples TRBV28 to TRBJ2-7; tentative D call: TRBD1 (6 bases). This CDR3 is 13 amino acids long. Germline CDR1 reads MDHEN; CDR2 reads SYDVKM. V was pared by 4 bases and J by 3 bases, with 10 bases between. In DNA, the CDR3 is TGTGCCAGCAGTTATGGACAGAGCTACGAGCAGTACTTC. Translated: CASSYGQSYEQYF.

This sequence joins TRBV27 and TRBJ1-2; 9 bases agree with TRBD1. Germline CDR1 MNHEY, CDR2 SMNVEV (reference sequence). J was trimmed by 5 bases and V by 8 bases; bases with no gene match: 9. The CDR3 has 14 amino acids. CDR3 in DNA: TGTGCCAGCCGTTCGGGGACAGGGAGTTATGGCTACACCTTC. Residues: CASRSGTGSYGYTF.

V is TRBV10-2 and J is TRBJ2-7, with D unresolved. Germline V gene sequence: CDR1 WSHSY, CDR2 SAAADI. Trimming took 6 bases from V and 3 from J, leaving 9 bases between them. This CDR3 has 12 amino acids. This CDR3 is CASRANVYEQYF. In nucleotides, the CDR3 is TGCGCCAGCAGGGCGAACGTCTACGAGCAGTACTTC.

The chain has TRBV2 and TRBJ1-2; D gene ambiguous. CDR1 and CDR2 (germline): SNHLY, FYNNEI. This CDR3 region has 12 residues. V shed 9 bases and J shed 4 bases, with 12 bases lying between them. CDR3 DNA: TGTGCCAGGGAAGGGAGTAGCTATGGCTACACCTTC. Translation: CAREGSSYGYTF.

The V call is TRBV14, the J call TRBJ2-7; no clear D. Germline CDR1 reads SGHDN; CDR2 reads FVKESK. Trimming left V 1 base short and J 6 bases short, with 13 bases between. CDR3 length: 14 amino acids. In DNA, the CDR3 is TGTGCCAGCAGCCAAGTTCTGGGCCTTTCCGAGCAGTACTTC. Protein sequence: CASSQVLGLSEQYF.

Note on this clone: Other nucleotide sequences from this sample produce the same CDR3. J is TRBJ2-7 and V is TRBV27; D is ambiguous. V lost 0 bases, J lost 3 bases, and 6 bases lay in between. Germline V gene lookup returns CDR1 MNHEY and CDR2 SMNVEV (reference sequence). The CDR3 consists of 13 residues. The CDR3 DNA reads as TGTGCCAGCAGTTTATCCCGAGGCTACGAGCAGTACTTC. The encoded protein is CASSLSRGYEQYF.

V usage is TRBV27 and J usage is TRBJ2-7, with a weak D call TRBD2 (6 bases). Trimming left V 7 bases short and J 7 bases short, with 20 bases between. The CDR3 runs to 14 residues. CDR1 and CDR2 from the germline V gene are MNHEY and SMNVEV (reference sequence). DNA for the CDR3: TGTGCCAGCACCGACGGCGGGACCCCTCGGGAGCAGTACTTC. Translated, it gives CASTDGGTPREQYF.

The gene calls are TRBV7-9 and TRBJ1-5; no clear D gene. The CDR3 totals 13 residues. CDR1 is SEHNR and CDR2 is FQNEAQ in the germline V gene (reference sequence). Trimming took off 6 bases at V and 4 bases at J, with 10 bases between the two ends. The CDR3 spells CASRGGPNQPQHF. DNA of the CDR3: TGTGCCAGCAGGGGAGGTCCTAATCAGCCCCAGCATTTT.

The V gene is TRBV7-8, the J gene TRBJ2-6, with 8 bases identical to TRBD2. In germline, CDR1 is SGHVS, CDR2 FQNEAQ. There are 17 residues in the CDR3. Losses at the gene ends were 6 bases for V and 0 bases for J; bases not matched to a gene: 7. In DNA, the CDR3 is TGTGCCAGCAGTCCTAGGACTAGCTCCTCTGGGGCCAACGTCCTGACTTTC. It specifies CASSPRTSSSGANVLTF. Looking up the rest from reference TRBV7-8 and TRBJ2-6 gives the full variable domain: GAGVSQSPRYKVAKRGQDVALRCDPISGHVSLFWYQQALGQGPEFLTYFQNEAQLDKSGLPSDRFFAERPEGSVSTLKIQRTQQEDSAVYLCASSPRTSSSGANVLTFGAGSRLTVL.

The genes are TRBV5-6 and TRBJ2-1, with 10 bases aligning to TRBD2. Germline V gene lookup returns CDR1 SGHDT and CDR2 YYEEEE. J was trimmed by 1 base and V by 4 bases; bases with no gene match: 5. The CDR3 consists of 16 residues. CDR3 DNA: TGTGCCAGCAGCATTTTAGCGGGAGGATCCTACAATGAGCAGTTCTTC. Protein: CASSILAGGSYNEQFF.

About this clone itself: The sample holds other DNA sequences that translate to the same CDR3. The rearrangement uses TRBV20-1 and TRBJ2-7; tentative D call: TRBD2 (5 bases). The ends were cut back, 3 bases at V and 3 bases at J, with 6 bases in the middle. CDR1 DFQATT and CDR2 SNEGSKA come from the germline V gene (reference sequence). The CDR3 loop spans 11 amino acids. Here the CDR3 reads CSAREVYEQYF. CDR3 in DNA: TGCAGTGCTAGGGAGGTCTACGAGCAGTACTTC.

The genes are TRBV28 and TRBJ1-1; TRBD1 matches 8 bases. The CDR3 has 15 amino acids. V shed 4 bases, J shed 5 bases, and the junction held 9 bases outside the gene matches. Germline CDR1 and CDR2: MDHEN and SYDVKM. The chain's CDR3 is CASSSRGRGLTEAFF. Here the CDR3 DNA reads TGTGCCAGCAGTTCCCGAGGCAGGGGGCTAACTGAAGCTTTCTTT.

V and J are TRBV29-1 and TRBJ2-3; 9 bases are shared with TRBD2. There are 18 residues in the CDR3. Germline V gene sequence: CDR1 SQVTM, CDR2 ANQGSEA. V shed 7 bases and J 1 base; nucleotides not matched to a gene: 18. CDR3 DNA sequence: TGCAGCGGTGGAAGTGCTGTAGCGGGAGCGCATGGCACAGATACGCAGTATTTT. This sequence encodes CSGGSAVAGAHGTDTQYF.

This chain links TRBV7-2 with TRBJ2-3, with 10 bases matching TRBD2. The V and J ends lost 4 bases and 2 bases, in that order; junction bases with no gene match: 6. Per germline, CDR1 SGHTA and CDR2 FQGNSA. The CDR3 runs 16 residues. The CDR3 protein is CASSSGTSAYTDTQYF. The CDR3 bases are TGTGCCAGCAGCTCCGGGACTAGCGCCTACACAGATACGCAGTATTTT.

This chain uses TRBV11-2 with TRBJ2-7; no clear D. V was shortened by 1 base and J by 5 bases, with 12 bases between the two germline ends. The germline V gene encodes CDR1 SGHAT and CDR2 FQNNGV. The CDR3 length is 14 residues. In DNA, the CDR3 is TGTGCCAGCAGCTTAGTAGGAGTTCGCGACGAGCAGTACTTC. Its translation is CASSLVGVRDEQYF.

The chain has TRBV5-4 and TRBJ2-5; D might be TRBD2 (6 bases). Germline V gene lookup returns CDR1 SGHNT and CDR2 YYREEE (reference sequence). With 6 bases removed from V and 1 base from J, the gap between germline ends came to 10 bases. This CDR3 has 13 residues. CDR3 sequence reads: CASNPRGQETQYF. Written as DNA, the CDR3 is TGTGCCAGCAACCCGCGGGGCCAAGAGACCCAGTACTTC.

This chain joins TRBV7-3 and TRBJ2-3; D unresolved. This CDR3 is 14 amino acids long. Trimming cost V 2 bases and J 0 bases, with 6 bases left between them. Germline CDR1 reads SGHTA; CDR2 reads FQGTGA. The CDR3 DNA reads as TGTGCCAGCAGCTTAGCCACTAGCACAGATACGCAGTATTTT. Its protein is CASSLATSTDTQYF.

The chain combines TRBV29-1 with TRBJ2-7, with D perhaps matching TRBD1 (6 bases). V dropped 0 bases and J dropped 2 bases, with 26 bases sitting between them. Germline CDR1 and CDR2: SQVTM and ANQGSEA. The CDR3 spans 19 residues. CDR3 amino acids: CSVEDRGKVEQGSTYEQYF. CDR3 DNA sequence: TGCAGCGTTGAAGATAGGGGTAAGGTCGAGCAGGGGTCAACCTACGAGCAGTACTTC.

The chain has TRBV27 and TRBJ2-7; a weak D match, TRBD1 (5 bases). The germline V and J ends were trimmed by 5 bases and 0 bases, with 17 bases remaining between them. The germline CDR1 and CDR2 sequences are MNHEY and SMNVEV (reference sequence). CDR3 size: 16 residues. CDR3 DNA sequence: TGTGCCAGCAGTACCACGACAGTTTCCTTCTCCTACGAGCAGTACTTC. Translation gives CASSTTTVSFSYEQYF.

The CDR3 loop is CASSLTRVYEQYF. The CDR3 coding sequence is TGTGCCAGCAGTTTAACTCGAGTCTACGAGCAGTACTTC. The V gene is TRBV28, the J gene TRBJ2-7; D not certain. CDR3 length equals 13 residues. Deletions cut 2 bases from V and 3 bases from J, with 8 bases between. In germline, CDR1 is MDHEN, CDR2 SYDVKM.

The CDR3 loop is CSVSSGLSGANVLTF. The DNA of the CDR3 is TGCAGCGTTTCGAGCGGCCTCTCTGGGGCCAACGTCCTGACTTTC. The chain joins TRBV29-1 to TRBJ2-6; a possible D gene is TRBD2 (5 bases). V lost 5 bases and J 0 bases, leaving 11 bases between the germline ends. CDR1 is SQVTM, CDR2 ANQGSEA, per germline. This CDR3 has 15 amino acids. The entire variable domain, with the rest obtained from reference TRBV29-1 and TRBJ2-6, is as follows: SAVISQKPSRDICQRGTSLTIQCQVDSQVTMMFWYRQQPGQSLTLIATANQGSEATYESGFVIDKFPISRPNLTFSTLTVSNMSPEDSSIYLCSVSSGLSGANVLTFGAGSRLTVL.

This clone showed up just once. The genes are TRBV27 and TRBJ2-7; D not certain. CDR1 and CDR2 (germline): MNHEY, SMNVEV (reference sequence). The V and J ends lost 3 bases and 5 bases respectively, with 5 bases between them. CDR3 length: 11 residues. The CDR3 DNA reads TGTGCCAGCAGTTTTAGAAACGAGCAGTACTTC. It specifies CASSFRNEQYF.

V gene TRBV18 combines with J gene TRBJ2-7; 9 nucleotides agree with TRBD1. J gave up 2 bases and V 3 bases, and 8 bases lay outside the gene matches. This CDR3 region has 16 residues. Germline CDR1 and CDR2: KGHSH and LQKENI. In nucleotides, the CDR3 is TGTGCCAGCTCACCCCAAGACAGGGGGATGACCTACGAGCAGTACTTC. Translated: CASSPQDRGMTYEQYF.

The chain carries TRBV5-1 and TRBJ2-1; 14 nucleotides match TRBD2. Germline V gene lookup returns CDR1 SGHRS and CDR2 YFSETQ. CDR3 length: 17 residues. The V and J ends lost 1 base and 6 bases, in that order; junction bases with no gene match: 6. CDR3 sequence: CASSLLTSGRAGNEQFF. The CDR3 coding sequence is TGCGCCAGCAGCTTGTTGACTAGCGGGAGGGCGGGCAATGAGCAGTTCTTC.

The rearrangement uses TRBV29-1 and TRBJ2-7; 7 positions match TRBD2. Germline CDR1 is SQVTM and CDR2 is ANQGSEA. The trim removed 2 bases at V and 2 bases at J, leaving 6 bases unmatched. The CDR3 covers 14 residues. The CDR3 DNA reads TGCAGCGTTGAATCGGCGGGAGAGGCCTACGAGCAGTACTTC. It is translated as CSVESAGEAYEQYF.

This chain connects TRBV27 to TRBJ2-1; D is possibly TRBD2 (6 bases). The CDR3 loop spans 13 amino acids. V was cut by 6 bases and J by 5 bases, with 11 bases left in between. CDR1 MNHEY and CDR2 SMNVEV come from the germline V gene (reference sequence). The CDR3 here is CASRYSGDNEQFF. CDR3 nucleotides: TGTGCCAGCAGGTATTCGGGGGACAATGAGCAGTTCTTC.